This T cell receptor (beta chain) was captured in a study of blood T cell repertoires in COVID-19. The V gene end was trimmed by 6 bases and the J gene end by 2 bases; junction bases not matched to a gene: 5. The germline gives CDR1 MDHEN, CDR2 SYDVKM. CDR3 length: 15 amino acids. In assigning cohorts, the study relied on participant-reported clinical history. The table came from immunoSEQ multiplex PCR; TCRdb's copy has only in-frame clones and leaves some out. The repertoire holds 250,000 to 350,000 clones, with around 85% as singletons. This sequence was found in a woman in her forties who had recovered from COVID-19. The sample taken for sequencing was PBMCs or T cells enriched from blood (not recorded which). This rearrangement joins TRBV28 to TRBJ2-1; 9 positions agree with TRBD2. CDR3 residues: CASSPAGGTYNEQFF. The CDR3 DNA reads TGTGCCAGCAGCCCAGCGGGAGGCACCTACAATGAGCAGTTCTTC. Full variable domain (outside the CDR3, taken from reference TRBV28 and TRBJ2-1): DVKVTQSSRYLVKRTGEKVFLECVQDMDHENMFWYRQDPGLGLRLIYFSYDVKMKEKGDIPEGYSVSREKKERFSLILESASTNQTSMYLCASSPAGGTYNEQFFGPGTRLTVL.